The present TCR beta chain was sequenced within a study of cytomegalovirus exposure and HLA in healthy donors. A word on this clone: What it binds is unknown.

The primer mix had 60 Vbeta and 13 Jbeta primers. Authors' methods: A follow-up analysis tallied tens of millions of unique TCR beta chains, 9 million to 11 million shared. Generated by immunoSEQ multiplex PCR, the TCRdb table keeps only in-frame clones and is missing some. Clone size and V and J calls were adopted from that table, with D and trimming inferred from the DNA. Of about 96,000 clones in the sample, under 85% were seen once. Findings and limits, study-wide: Immune exposure information comprised only CMV serostatus.

This CDR3 region has 13 residues. Between the trimmed V and J ends, which lost 4 bases and 3 bases, there was a span of 9 bases. Germline V CDR1 and CDR2: SGHTA, FQGTGA. This sequence originates from an older woman in good health and CMV-seropositive. Sequenced material: PBMCs. The chain combines TRBV7-3 with TRBJ1-1, with D tentatively TRBD1 (6 bases). This CDR3 reads CASSSGHYTEAFF. In nucleotides, the CDR3 is TGTGCCAGCAGCTCGGGACACTACACTGAAGCTTTCTTT. Using reference TRBV7-3 and TRBJ1-1 for the parts outside the CDR3, the full variable domain is GAGVSQTPSNKVTEKGKYVELRCDPISGHTALYWYRQSLGQGPEFLIYFQGTGAADDSGLPNDRFFAVRPEGSVSTLKIQRTERGDSAVYLCASSSGHYTEAFFGQGTRLTVV.